This T cell receptor (beta chain) appears in the sequencing data of a study of T cell repertoires in ileal Crohn's disease. Sequencing was performed with immunoSEQ multiplex PCR; in TCRdb, only in-frame clones are kept and a portion is missing. The sample has 30,000 to 35,000 clones; 80% are singletons. CDR1 and CDR2 (germline): MNHEY, SMNVEV (reference sequence). This CDR3 is built from 13 residues. The germline V and J ends were trimmed by 8 bases and 8 bases, with 13 bases remaining between them. V gene TRBV27 combines with J gene TRBJ1-6; D is undetermined. The sequence was obtained from an adult with Crohn's disease. Sequencing input: ileal tissue. CDR3 amino acids: CASRRVSDSPLHF. The CDR3 coding sequence is TGTGCCAGCCGACGGGTTTCGGATTCACCCCTCCACTTT.